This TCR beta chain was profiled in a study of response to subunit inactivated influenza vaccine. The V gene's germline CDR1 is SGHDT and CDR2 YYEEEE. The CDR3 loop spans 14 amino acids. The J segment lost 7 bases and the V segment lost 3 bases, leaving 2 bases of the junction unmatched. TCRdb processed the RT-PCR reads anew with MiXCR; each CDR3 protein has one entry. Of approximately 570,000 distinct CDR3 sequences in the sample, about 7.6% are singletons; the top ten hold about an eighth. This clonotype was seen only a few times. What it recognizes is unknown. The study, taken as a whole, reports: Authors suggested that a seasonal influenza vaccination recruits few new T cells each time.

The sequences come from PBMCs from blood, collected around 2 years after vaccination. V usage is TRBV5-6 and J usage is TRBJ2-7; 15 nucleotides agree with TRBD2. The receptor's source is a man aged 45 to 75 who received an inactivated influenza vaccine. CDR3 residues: CASSSGTSGREQYF. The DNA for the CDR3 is TGTGCCAGCAGCTCGGGGACTAGCGGGAGGGAGCAGTACTTC. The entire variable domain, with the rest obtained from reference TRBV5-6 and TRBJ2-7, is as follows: DAGVTQSPTHLIKTRGQQVTLRCSPKSGHDTVSWYQQALGQGPQFIFQYYEEEERQRGNFPDRFSGHQFPNYSSELNVNALLLGDSALYLCASSSGTSGREQYFGPGTRLTVT.